This T cell receptor (beta chain) derives from a study of cytotoxic CD8 clonotypes in ibrutinib-treated CLL. Some clones are missing from TCRdb's copy, which holds only in-frame ones; the method was immunoSEQ multiplex PCR. The sample holds approximately 320,000 clones; 67% are singletons and the top ten take 6.3%. This CDR3 comprises 13 residues. This clonotype was obtained from a human donor with chronic lymphocytic leukemia. The sample here was PBMCs, taken after 36 months of ibrutinib treatment. J is TRBJ2-3 and V is TRBV21-1. TRBV21-1 is tagged as a pseudogene. The CDR3 region has the DNA TGTGCCAGCAGCAGAAGTAGCACAGATACGCAGTATTTT. It specifies CASSRSSTDTQYF.